The 21 T cell receptor beta chains given below trace back to one sample, sequenced in a study of beta chain features in type 1 diabetes. Since all of the isolated RNA was reverse transcribed, expressed TCRB transcripts were what got sequenced. Clones were read by immunoSEQ multiplex PCR, and TCRdb kept only the in-frame ones, dropping some. The table includes about 150,000 clones, under 60% detected once. Sequenced: Tregs from blood. The receptors shown here come from a man aged 18 to 30 in good health.

This clone was detected only once. V is TRBV11-2 and J is TRBJ1-2; no definite D call. Between the trimmed V and J ends, which lost 2 bases and 8 bases, there was a span of 12 bases. This CDR3 has 13 residues. Looked up from germline, CDR1 is SGHAT and CDR2 is FQNNGV. The CDR3 loop reads CASSLIPSGGYTF. The CDR3 DNA reads as TGTGCCAGCAGCTTAATACCCTCGGGAGGCTACACCTTC.

V is TRBV18 and J is TRBJ1-5, with a weak D call TRBD1 (5 bases). V shed 1 base and J shed 5 bases, with 9 bases lying between them. CDR1 is KGHSH, CDR2 LQKENI, per germline. The CDR3 runs 14 residues. In DNA form, the CDR3 reads TGTGCCAGCTCACCACTCACAGGTGATCAGCCCCAGCATTTT. It specifies CASSPLTGDQPQHF. The variable domain in full, with the rest retrieved from reference TRBV18 and TRBJ1-5, is NAGVMQNPRHLVRRRGQEARLRCSPMKGHSHVYWYRQLPEEGLKFMVYLQKENIIDESGMPKERFSAEFPKEGPSILRIQQVVRGDSAAYFCASSPLTGDQPQHFGDGTRLSIL.

The rearrangement uses TRBV4-1 and TRBJ2-7; 7 bases align to TRBD1. CDR3 length equals 15 residues. V lost 4 bases and J lost 6; bases outside the gene matches: 12. Per the germline V gene, CDR1 is MGHRA and CDR2 is YSYEKL. The CDR3, as DNA: TGCGCCAGCAGCCCATACCCGGGGACAGCTTTCGAGCAGTACTTC. This codes for CASSPYPGTAFEQYF.

This sequence joins TRBV19 and TRBJ1-2; perhaps TRBD1 as D (6 bases). Germline V gene data show CDR1 as LNHDA and CDR2 as SQIVND (reference sequence). The CDR3 sequence is 14 residues long. Trimming shortened V by 7 bases and J by 7 bases, and 19 bases separated the two germline ends. This CDR3 is CASIGPGESFGYTF. The CDR3 DNA is TGTGCCAGTATAGGCCCAGGGGAGTCGTTTGGCTACACCTTC.

This clone came up once. The rearrangement links TRBV7-2 to TRBJ1-1, with TRBD1 as a possible D gene (6 bases). The CDR3 sequence is 13 residues long. The V end lost 5 bases, the J end lost 6 bases, and 13 bases lay between the germline ends. Germline values: CDR1 SGHTA, CDR2 FQGNSA. CDR3 in amino acids: CASSLTGTSEAFF. For the CDR3, the DNA is TGTGCCAGCAGCCTAACAGGGACCTCTGAAGCTTTCTTT.

This CDR3 is CASQGDSNQPQHF. CDR3 coding DNA: TGTGCCAGTCAGGGGGATAGCAATCAGCCCCAGCATTTT. The chain employs TRBV2 and TRBJ1-5; 7 bases match TRBD1. V was pared by 9 bases and J by 0 bases, with 2 bases of the junction left unmatched. Germline CDR1 reads SNHLY; CDR2 reads FYNNEI. The length of the CDR3 is 13 residues.

The genes are TRBV19 and TRBJ2-1; TRBD1 matches at 7 bases. Looked up from germline, CDR1 is LNHDA and CDR2 is SQIVND (reference sequence). The CDR3 spans 14 residues. V trimming: 3 bases; J trimming: 6 bases; junction bases outside the gene matches: 5. The CDR3 spells CASSINRQGNEQFF. The DNA of the CDR3 is TGTGCCAGTAGTATCAACCGACAGGGCAATGAGCAGTTCTTC.

The CDR3 region is CASSYVIPYEQYF. CDR3 DNA: TGTGCCAGCAGTTACGTTATCCCCTACGAGCAGTACTTC. The chain couples TRBV6-6 to TRBJ2-7; D ambiguous. Germline CDR1 reads MNHNY; CDR2 reads SVGAGI (reference sequence). Trimming stripped 2 bases from V and 2 bases from J, with 7 bases between. The length of the CDR3 is 13 residues.

The CDR3: CASSFSSGDTQYF. The CDR3 DNA is TGTGCCAGCAGCTTTAGCAGCGGAGATACGCAGTATTTT. This chain uses TRBV7-9 with TRBJ2-3, with a possible D match to TRBD2 (5 bases). The length of the CDR3 is 13 residues. Deletions cut 3 bases from V and 5 bases from J, with 9 bases between. Germline CDR1 and CDR2: SEHNR and FQNEAQ (reference sequence).

The chain uses TRBV4-2 and TRBJ2-2; 14 bases are a match to TRBD2. The V and J ends lost 3 bases and 1 base, in that order; junction bases with no gene match: 7. The CDR3 sequence is 19 residues long. Germline V CDR1 and CDR2: LGHNA, YNFKEQ. CDR3 nucleotides: TGTGCCAGCAGCCAGGGGGGACTAGCGGGGGCTTTGAACACCGGGGAGCTGTTTTTT. Its protein product is CASSQGGLAGALNTGELFF.

This clone has a handful of counts. The chain joins TRBV7-9 to TRBJ1-2; perhaps TRBD1 as D (5 bases). The CDR3 length is 13 residues. Germline V gives CDR1 SEHNR, CDR2 FQNEAQ (reference sequence). The V end lost 4 bases, the J end lost 4 bases, and 10 bases lay between the germline ends. The CDR3 protein is CASSSRQFYGYTF. The CDR3 region has the DNA TGTGCCAGCAGCTCAAGACAGTTCTATGGCTACACCTTC.

The J gene is TRBJ2-5, the V gene TRBV7-2; 7 positions match TRBD1. Trimming cost V 4 bases and J 3 bases; bases outside gene matches: 5. Germline-derived CDR1 and CDR2 are SGHTA and FQGNSA. This CDR3 has 14 amino acids. The CDR3 nucleotides read TGTGCCAGCAGCTCCAGCCAGGGGGAAGAGACCCAGTACTTC. Translation: CASSSSQGEETQYF.

V and J are TRBV19 and TRBJ2-2; 12 nucleotides match TRBD2. CDR1 and CDR2 (germline): LNHDA, SQIVND (reference sequence). The junction had 5 bases not matched to a gene; V was cut back by 2 bases and J by 4 bases. The CDR3 is 17 amino acids. The CDR3 reads CASSIRLAGAFTGELFF. The CDR3, as DNA: TGTGCCAGTAGTATAAGACTAGCGGGGGCCTTCACCGGGGAGCTGTTTTTT.

This chain links TRBV28 with TRBJ1-1; D is possibly TRBD1 (5 bases). CDR3 size: 15 residues. The germline gives CDR1 MDHEN, CDR2 SYDVKM. Trimming left V 7 bases short and J 11 bases short, with 26 bases between. CDR3 nucleotides: TGTGCCAGCAATCAAGGGGCTGCCCCGCCAGGTCGGGCTTTCTTT. Its translation: CASNQGAAPPGRAFF.

A few counts support this clone. The CDR3: CASSLIRGLPGANVLTF. CDR3 in DNA: TGTGCCAGCAGCTTGATTCGAGGATTACCTGGGGCCAACGTCCTGACTTTC. This chain uses TRBV7-8 with TRBJ2-6; no definite D call. Germline V gene sequence: CDR1 SGHVS, CDR2 FQNEAQ. Trimming took 3 bases from V and 2 from J, leaving 14 bases between them. The CDR3 sequence is 17 residues long.

V is TRBV4-3 and J is TRBJ1-2; D may be TRBD1 (5 bases). The CDR3 totals 15 residues. CDR1 LGHNA and CDR2 YSLEER come from the germline V gene. The ends were cut back, 4 bases at V and 8 bases at J, with 20 bases in the middle. CDR3 protein: CASSRLLPGDGGYTF. The CDR3 region has the DNA TGCGCCAGCAGCCGACTTCTTCCGGGGGATGGGGGCTACACCTTC.

The chain combines TRBV7-9 with TRBJ2-7; 10 nucleotides agree with TRBD1. Germline V gene sequence: CDR1 SEHNR, CDR2 FQNEAQ (reference sequence). The J segment lost 6 bases and the V segment lost 5 bases, leaving 7 bases of the junction unmatched. The CDR3 contains 14 residues. Here the CDR3 reads CASSMRTGGVEQYF. As DNA, the CDR3 is TGTGCCAGCAGCATGCGGACAGGGGGGGTCGAGCAGTACTTC.

The chain combines TRBV5-1 with TRBJ2-3; D is perhaps TRBD1 (6 bases). CDR3 length equals 15 residues. CDR1 is SGHRS and CDR2 is YFSETQ in the germline V gene. Trimming took 4 bases from V and 2 from J, leaving 14 bases between them. Here the CDR3 DNA reads TGCGCCAGCAGCCCTGAGACAGGAACCACAGATACGCAGTATTTT. Its protein product is CASSPETGTTDTQYF.

The chain links TRBV5-1 to TRBJ2-1; TRBD1 might be the D (6 bases). The germline gives CDR1 SGHRS, CDR2 YFSETQ. This CDR3 spans 15 amino acids. V was pared by 7 bases and J by 8 bases, with 22 bases between. The CDR3 region has the DNA TGCGCCAGCGACACACAGGACAGTTTAGAGGATGAGCAGTTCTTC. Translation: CASDTQDSLEDEQFF. The variable domain in full, with the rest retrieved from reference TRBV5-1 and TRBJ2-1, is KAGVTQTPRYLIKTRGQQVTLSCSPISGHRSVSWYQQTPGQGLQFLFEYFSETQRNKGNFPGRFSGRQFSNSRSEMNVSTLELGDSALYLCASDTQDSLEDEQFFGPGTRLTVL.

This clone was observed a few times. The chain carries TRBV18 and TRBJ1-1; D not resolved. Germline CDR1 reads KGHSH; CDR2 reads LQKENI. Trimming removed 10 bases at V and 3 bases at J, with 12 bases between. This CDR3 is 12 amino acids long. CDR3 loop: CATRRGDTEAFF. The CDR3 region has the DNA TGTGCCACCCGGCGGGGAGACACTGAAGCTTTCTTT.

The chain uses TRBV6-5 and TRBJ1-2, with TRBD1 matching over 9 bases. Germline V gene sequence: CDR1 MNHEY, CDR2 SVGAGI. Germline trimming cut 2 bases from V and 6 bases from J; bases unmatched to any gene: 4. There are 14 residues in the CDR3. The CDR3 DNA follows: TGTGCCAGCAGTTACCACAGGGGGCCCGATGGCTACACCTTC. Translated, it gives CASSYHRGPDGYTF.